The sequence of this T cell receptor beta chain was determined in a study of T cells in Graves' hyperthyroidism and ophthalmopathy. RNA transcripts provided the source from which TCR beta CDR3 regions were amplified. With the HTBI primer set, the TCR CDR3 went through a first round of RT-PCR. TCRdb re-called the multiplex PCR reads through MiXCR, storing one row per CDR3 protein. The repertoire holds a few hundred thousand distinct CDR3 sequences, with roughly an eighth as singletons. Diagnostic decisions used clinical symptoms, serum thyroxine and TRAb, thyroid ultrasound and orbital computed tomography. The CDR3 is made up of 16 amino acids. V was clipped by 1 base and J by 8 bases; unmatched bases: 6. The V gene's germline CDR1 is GTSNPN and CDR2 SVGIG (reference sequence).

The genes are TRBV30 and TRBJ2-1; TRBD2 matches at 15 bases. Sequencing was done on a sample of blood. The sequence derives from a woman aged 40 to 50 with Graves' ophthalmopathy. The CDR3 DNA sequence: TGTGCCTGGAGTGGGACTAGCGGGAGGGGGTGGTATGAGCAGTTCTTC. Protein product: CAWSGTSGRGWYEQFF. The variable domain in full, completed from reference TRBV30 and TRBJ2-1, reads SQTIHQWPATLVQPVGSPLSLECTVEGTSNPNLYWYRQAAGRGLQLLFYSVGIGQISSEVPQNLSASRPQDRQFILSSKKLLLSDSGFYLCAWSGTSGRGWYEQFFGPGTRLTVL.